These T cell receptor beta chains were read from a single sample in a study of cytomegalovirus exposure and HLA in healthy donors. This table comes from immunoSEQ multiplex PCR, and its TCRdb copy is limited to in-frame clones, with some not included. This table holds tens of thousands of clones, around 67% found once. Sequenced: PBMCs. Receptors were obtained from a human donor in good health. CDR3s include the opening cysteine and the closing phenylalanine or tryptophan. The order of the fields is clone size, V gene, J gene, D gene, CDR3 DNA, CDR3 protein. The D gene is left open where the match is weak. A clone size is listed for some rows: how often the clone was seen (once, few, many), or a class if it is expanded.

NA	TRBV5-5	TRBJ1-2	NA	TGTGCCAGCAGCTTGACAGGCAATCCAGGGGTTGGTGGCTACACCTTC	CASSLTGNPGVGGYTF
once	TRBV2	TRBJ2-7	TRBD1	TGTGCCAGCAAGGTTCGTCAGGGGGAAGGCTACGAGCAGTACTTC	CASKVRQGEGYEQYF
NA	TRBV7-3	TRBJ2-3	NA	TGTGCCAGCAGCTTATCGAGGGATACGCAGTATTTT	CASSLSRDTQYF
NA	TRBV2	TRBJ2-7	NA	TGTGCCAGCAGTGTTGGAGTGGGGGCGCCTTACGAGCAGTACTTC	CASSVGVGAPYEQYF
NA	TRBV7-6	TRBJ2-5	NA	TGTGCCAGCAGCTTAGACCCATACGGCCAAGAGACCCAGTACTTC	CASSLDPYGQETQYF
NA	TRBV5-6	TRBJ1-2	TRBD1	TGTGCCAGCAGGTCCCGGGACAGGCCCTCGGGGTATGGCTACACCTTC	CASRSRDRPSGYGYTF
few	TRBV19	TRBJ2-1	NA	TGTGCCAGTACCCCTGGAGGGGCGTACAATGAGCAGTTCTTC	CASTPGGAYNEQFF
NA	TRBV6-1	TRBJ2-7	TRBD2	TGTGCCAGCAGTGAATGGGGGGGCGAGCAGTACTTC	CASSEWGGEQYF
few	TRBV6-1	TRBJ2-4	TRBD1	TGTGCCAGCAGTGTAGGCCGGGACAGGGCAGACATTCAGTACTTC	CASSVGRDRADIQYF
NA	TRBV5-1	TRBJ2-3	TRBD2	TGCGCCAGCAGCTGGAGTAGCGGGGACGGCACAGATACGCAGTATTTT	CASSWSSGDGTDTQYF
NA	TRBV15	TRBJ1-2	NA	TGTGCCACCAGCAGAGATGTGGGATCTTCGAGGGACTACACCTTC	CATSRDVGSSRDYTF
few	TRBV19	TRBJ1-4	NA	TGTGCCAGTAGCGTTGGGGGGGGATACCTTAATGAAAAACTGTTTTTT	CASSVGGGYLNEKLFF
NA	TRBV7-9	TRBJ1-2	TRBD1	TGTGCCAGCAGCCTAACCCAACAGGGGAGTGGCTACACCTTC	CASSLTQQGSGYTF
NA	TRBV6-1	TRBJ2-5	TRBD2	TGTGCCAGCAGTGAACGGACTAGCGGGGGTGTATTTTGGGCCACCCAGTACTTC	CASSERTSGGVFWATQYF
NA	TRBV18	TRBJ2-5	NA	TGTGCCAGCTCACTGGGGGCGCAAGAGACCCAGTACTTC	CASSLGAQETQYF
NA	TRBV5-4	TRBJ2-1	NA	TGTGCCAGCAGCTTGGCTGGTAGGACAGTCCTCGATCAGCAGTTCTTC	CASSLAGRTVLDQQFF
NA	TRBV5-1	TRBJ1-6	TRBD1	TGCGCCAGCAGCTCTATCTCCGGGACAGGGGGCTATAATTCACCCCTCCACTTT	CASSSISGTGGYNSPLHF
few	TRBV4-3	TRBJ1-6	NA	TGCGCCAGCAGTGTGCTGGGGGGAAATTCACCCCTCCACTTT	CASSVLGGNSPLHF
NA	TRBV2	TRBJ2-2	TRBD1	TGTGCCAGCAGGAGAAACGCAGGGGGCGCAGGGACCGGGGAGCTGTTTTTT	CASRRNAGGAGTGELFF
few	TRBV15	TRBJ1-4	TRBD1	TGTGCCACCAGCAACCGGGACAGGGCTGAAAAACTGTTTTTT	CATSNRDRAEKLFF
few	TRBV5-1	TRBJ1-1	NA	TGCGCCAGCAGGACCTCAGGACATGAAGCTTTCTTT	CASRTSGHEAFF
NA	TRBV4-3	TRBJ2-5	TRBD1	TGCGCCAGCAGCCAAGATGTAGGGGGCGAGAAGACCCAGTACTTC	CASSQDVGGEKTQYF